Below are 16 T cell receptor beta chains sequenced from a single sample in a study of blood T cells in healthy people across ages. The authors ran a second PCR of roughly 7 to 11 cycles using a sample-barcoded 5' primer and a J-beta primer mix. TCRdb reprocessed the 5' RACE reads with MiXCR, giving one entry per CDR3 protein. The sample shows approximately 800,000 distinct CDR3 sequences, 20% to 25% of them seen only once. Another study also made use of these data, one on T cells of mothers and their children.

Source material: blood. The receptors were sampled from a boy younger than 18 in good health.

Concerning this clonotype itself: The junction differs from germline at one of its ends, possibly a read error. The chain joins TRBV24-1 to TRBJ1-1; D unclear. Germline V lookup: CDR1 KGHDR, CDR2 SFDVKD. The CDR3 consists of 13 residues. The CDR3 reads CATRGSGSAEASF. The CDR3 coding sequence is TGTGCCACCAGGGGATCGGGAAGCGCTGAAGCTTCCTTT.

The rearrangement links TRBV20-1 to TRBJ1-4; 7 bases match TRBD1. The ends lost 4 bases at V and 7 bases at J; junction bases unmatched: 6. The germline V gene encodes CDR1 DFQATT and CDR2 SNEGSKA (reference sequence). The CDR3 spans 13 residues. The CDR3 reads CSAKAGTVEKLFF. In nucleotides, the CDR3 is TGCAGTGCTAAAGCCGGGACAGTTGAAAAACTGTTTTTT.

This clonotype has a handful of counts. The chain is built from TRBV6-5 and TRBJ2-7; 7 positions agree with TRBD1. The germline V gene encodes CDR1 MNHEY and CDR2 SVGAGI. The length of the CDR3 is 13 residues. Trimming removed 5 bases from V and 7 bases from J; junction bases left unmatched: 8. DNA for the CDR3: TGTGCCAGCAGTCTACAGGGGTTCAGGGAGCAGTACTTC. Residues: CASSLQGFREQYF.

This chain joins TRBV20-1 and TRBJ2-5; 8 bases map to TRBD2. CDR1 is DFQATT and CDR2 is SNEGSKA in the germline V gene (reference sequence). The CDR3 is made up of 14 amino acids. J gave up 2 bases and V 3 bases, and 5 bases lay outside the gene matches. CDR3: CSASLVAGQETQYF. DNA for the CDR3: TGCAGTGCTAGTTTGGTAGCGGGGCAAGAGACCCAGTACTTC.

The rearrangement joins TRBV20-1 to TRBJ1-1; D is undetermined. Germline-derived CDR1 and CDR2 are DFQATT and SNEGSKA (reference sequence). V was trimmed by 0 bases and J by 4 bases, leaving 6 bases between them. The CDR3 contains 12 residues. The CDR3 DNA reads as TGCAGTGCTAGAGATCTAGGCACTGAAGCTTTCTTT. Translated: CSARDLGTEAFF.

Only a few counts were recorded for this clonotype. J is TRBJ2-4 and V is TRBV11-2; D ambiguous. The CDR3 runs to 16 residues. V lost 8 bases, J lost 1 base, and 18 bases lay in between. Germline CDR1 and CDR2: SGHAT and FQNNGV. The CDR3 sequence: CASERSGARAKNIQYF. DNA of the CDR3: TGTGCCAGCGAGCGAAGTGGAGCGAGGGCCAAAAACATTCAGTACTTC.

The rearrangement joins TRBV4-3 to TRBJ2-3; D may match TRBD1 or TRBD2 (6 bases each). CDR1 and CDR2 from the germline V gene are LGHNA and YSLEER. The germline V and J ends were trimmed by 1 base and 4 bases, with 9 bases remaining between them. The CDR3 consists of 14 residues. CDR3 protein: CASSQGGASDTQYF. In DNA form, the CDR3 reads TGCGCCAGCAGCCAAGGGGGGGCGTCAGATACGCAGTATTTT.

This chain joins TRBV6-5 and TRBJ2-7; perhaps TRBD2 as D (5 bases). Trimming removed 3 bases at V and 0 bases at J, with 12 bases between. The CDR3 consists of 15 residues. The V gene's germline CDR1 is MNHEY and CDR2 SVGAGI. The chain's CDR3 is CASSYLAGGSYEQYF. In nucleotides, the CDR3 is TGTGCCAGCAGTTATTTGGCCGGAGGCTCCTACGAGCAGTACTTC.

This clonotype was picked up a small number of times. The chain is built from TRBV20-1 and TRBJ1-4, with TRBD1 matching 8 bases. The CDR3 is 13 amino acids. Germline CDR1 and CDR2: DFQATT and SNEGSKA (reference sequence). V lost 2 bases and J lost 8; bases outside the gene matches: 4. The CDR3 coding sequence is TGCAGTGCTAGAAGACAGGGGAACGAAAAACTGTTTTTT. Encoded protein: CSARRQGNEKLFF.

Ten or more counts support this clonotype. J is TRBJ2-7 and V is TRBV9, with 8 nucleotides matching TRBD1. This CDR3 has 15 amino acids. Germline CDR1 SGDLS, CDR2 YYNGEE. Trimming took 4 bases from V and 0 from J; bases not matched to a gene: 6. The CDR3 DNA follows: TGTGCCAGCAGCCCCCGGACAGGGAGCTCCTACGAGCAGTACTTC. Translated, it gives CASSPRTGSSYEQYF.

This chain joins TRBV11-2 and TRBJ1-5; D gene ambiguous. V lost 4 bases and J lost 6, with 7 bases in between. The CDR3 runs 12 residues. Germline CDR1 and CDR2: SGHAT and FQNNGV. Here the CDR3 DNA reads TGTGCCAGCAGCTGTCGCCTTCAGCCCCAGCATTTT. Translation gives CASSCRLQPQHF.

This clonotype occurred a few times. The chain recombines TRBV15 with TRBJ2-1; a possible D gene is TRBD2 (5 bases). The germline V gene encodes CDR1 LNHNV and CDR2 YYDKDF (reference sequence). V lost 3 bases to trimming and J lost 10 bases, with 19 bases between them. The CDR3 has 15 residues. The CDR3 DNA reads as TGTGCCACCAGCAGTGGCGGGCCCCCGAACGGCGAGCAGTTCTTC. The encoded protein is CATSSGGPPNGEQFF.

This clonotype was counted a few times. V and J are TRBV7-2 and TRBJ1-5; tentatively, D is TRBD1 (5 bases). Trimming removed 5 bases at V and 3 bases at J, with 14 bases between. The CDR3 consists of 15 residues. Germline V gives CDR1 SGHTA, CDR2 FQGNSA. The DNA of the CDR3 is TGTGCCAGCAGCCTGTGGGTAGGGACCAATCAGCCCCAGCATTTT. Its translation: CASSLWVGTNQPQHF.

This clonotype was detected a few times. The chain employs TRBV20-1 and TRBJ2-3, with 8 bases that match TRBD1. V lost 0 bases, J lost 0 bases, and 14 bases stayed unmatched. The CDR3 is 19 residues long. Germline lookup yields CDR1 DFQATT and CDR2 SNEGSKA (reference sequence). This chain's CDR3 is CSARDARQGTLTSTDTQYF. The DNA of the CDR3 is TGCAGTGCTAGAGACGCAAGACAGGGGACATTGACTAGCACAGATACGCAGTATTTT.

This clonotype was counted only a few times. V usage is TRBV12-3 or TRBV12-4 and J usage is TRBJ1-5; D call uncertain. Trimming took off 1 base at V and 7 bases at J, with 20 bases between the two ends. The CDR3 consists of 17 residues. CDR3 nucleotide sequence: TGTGCCAGCAGTTTAGGCGAGAGGACGGCCCTCCTCCAGCCCCAGCATTTT. It is translated as CASSLGERTALLQPQHF.

The rearrangement joins TRBV15 to TRBJ2-7; 10 nucleotides match TRBD2. Per the germline V gene, CDR1 is LNHNV and CDR2 is YYDKDF (reference sequence). V lost 3 bases, J lost 1 base, and 6 bases stayed unmatched. There are 16 residues in the CDR3. This CDR3 reads CATSRGGLAASYEQYF. The CDR3 DNA reads as TGTGCCACCAGCAGGGGCGGACTAGCGGCTTCCTACGAGCAGTACTTC.